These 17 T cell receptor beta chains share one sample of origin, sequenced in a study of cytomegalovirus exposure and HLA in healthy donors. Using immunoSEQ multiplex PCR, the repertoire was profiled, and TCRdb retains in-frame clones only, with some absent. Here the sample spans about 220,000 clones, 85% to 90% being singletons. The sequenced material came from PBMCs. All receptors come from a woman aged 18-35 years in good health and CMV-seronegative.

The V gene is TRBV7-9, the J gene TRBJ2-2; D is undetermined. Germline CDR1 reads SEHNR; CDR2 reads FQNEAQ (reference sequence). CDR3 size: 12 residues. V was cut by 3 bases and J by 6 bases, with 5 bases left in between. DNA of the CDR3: TGTGCCAGCAGCTTGGGCTCCGGGGAGCTGTTTTTT. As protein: CASSLGSGELFF.

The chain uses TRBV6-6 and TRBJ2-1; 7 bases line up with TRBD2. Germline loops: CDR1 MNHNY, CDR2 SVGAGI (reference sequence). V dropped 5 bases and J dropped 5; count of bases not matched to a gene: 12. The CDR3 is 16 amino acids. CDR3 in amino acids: CASSHPRGERDNEQFF. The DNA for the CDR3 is TGTGCCAGCAGTCACCCCCGGGGGGAGCGCGACAATGAGCAGTTCTTC.

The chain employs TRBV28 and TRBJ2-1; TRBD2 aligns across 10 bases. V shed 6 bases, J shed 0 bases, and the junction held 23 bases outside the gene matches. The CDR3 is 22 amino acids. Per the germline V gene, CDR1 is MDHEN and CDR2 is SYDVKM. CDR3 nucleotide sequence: TGTGCCAGCAGGGAATGGGCGGGTACTAGCGGGACTACTAGGAGCTCCTACAATGAGCAGTTCTTC. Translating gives CASREWAGTSGTTRSSYNEQFF.

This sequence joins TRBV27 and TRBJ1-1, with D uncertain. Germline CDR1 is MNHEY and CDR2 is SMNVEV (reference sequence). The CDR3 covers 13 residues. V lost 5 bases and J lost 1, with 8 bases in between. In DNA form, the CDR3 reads TGTGCCAGCAGTAAACTAGGGAACACTGAAGCTTTCTTT. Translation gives CASSKLGNTEAFF.

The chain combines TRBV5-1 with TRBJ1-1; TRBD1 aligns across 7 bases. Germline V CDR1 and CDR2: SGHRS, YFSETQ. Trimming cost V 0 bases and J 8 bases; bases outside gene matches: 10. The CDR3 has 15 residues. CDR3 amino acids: CASSLEGGGQLEAFF. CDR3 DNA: TGCGCCAGCAGCTTGGAAGGAGGGGGCCAGCTCGAAGCTTTCTTT.

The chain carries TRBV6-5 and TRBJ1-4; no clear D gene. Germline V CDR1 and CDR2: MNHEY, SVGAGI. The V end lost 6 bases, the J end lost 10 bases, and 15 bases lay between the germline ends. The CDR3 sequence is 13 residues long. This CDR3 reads CASRFQRSGKLFF. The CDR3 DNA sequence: TGTGCCAGCAGGTTCCAGAGGTCTGGAAAACTGTTTTTT.

The CDR3 region is CASSPRQERKKTYNEQFF. The CDR3 nucleotides are TGTGCCAGCTCACCTCGACAGGAACGGAAAAAAACCTACAATGAGCAGTTCTTC. V gene TRBV18 combines with J gene TRBJ2-1; D is possibly TRBD1 (6 bases). V gave up 3 bases and J gave up 2 bases, with 20 bases separating them. The germline gives CDR1 KGHSH, CDR2 LQKENI. The CDR3 runs 18 residues.

The CDR3 nucleotides read TGTGCCATCAGCCAGACAGGGGATGGCTACGAGCAGTACTTC. Its translation is CAISQTGDGYEQYF. The chain combines TRBV10-3 with TRBJ2-7; 8 positions match TRBD1. CDR1 is ENHRY, CDR2 SYGVKD, per germline. V lost 6 bases and J lost 3; bases outside the gene matches: 7. The CDR3 is 14 residues long.

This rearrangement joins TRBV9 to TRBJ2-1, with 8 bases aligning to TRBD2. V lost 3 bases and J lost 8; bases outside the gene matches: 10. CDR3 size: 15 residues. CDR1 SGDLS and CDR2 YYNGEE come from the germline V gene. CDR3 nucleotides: TGTGCCAGCAGCGCCGGGACTAGTTCGGTCCATGAGCAGTTCTTC. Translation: CASSAGTSSVHEQFF.

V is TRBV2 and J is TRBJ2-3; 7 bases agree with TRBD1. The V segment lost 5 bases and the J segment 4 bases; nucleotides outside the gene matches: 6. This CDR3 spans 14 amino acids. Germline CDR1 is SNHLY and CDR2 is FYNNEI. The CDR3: CASSSQGPPDTQYF. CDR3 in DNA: TGTGCCAGCAGTTCACAGGGGCCCCCAGATACGCAGTATTTT.

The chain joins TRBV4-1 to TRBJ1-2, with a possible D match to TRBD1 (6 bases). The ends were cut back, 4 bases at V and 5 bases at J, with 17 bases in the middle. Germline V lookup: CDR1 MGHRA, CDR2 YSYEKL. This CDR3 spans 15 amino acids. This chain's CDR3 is CASSPNRDGFYGYTF. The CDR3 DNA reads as TGCGCCAGCAGCCCAAACAGGGACGGGTTTTATGGCTACACCTTC.

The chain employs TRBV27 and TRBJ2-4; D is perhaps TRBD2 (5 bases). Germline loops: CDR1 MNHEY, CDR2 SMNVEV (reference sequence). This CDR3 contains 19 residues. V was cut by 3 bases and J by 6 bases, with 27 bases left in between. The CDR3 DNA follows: TGTGCCAGCAGTTTTAAAGGACTTTCGTCTACGAGCGGCCCAAACATTCAGTACTTC. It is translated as CASSFKGLSSTSGPNIQYF.

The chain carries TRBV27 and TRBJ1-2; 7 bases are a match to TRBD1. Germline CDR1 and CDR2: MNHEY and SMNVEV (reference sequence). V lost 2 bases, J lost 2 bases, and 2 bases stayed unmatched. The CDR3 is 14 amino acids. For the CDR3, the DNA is TGTGCCAGCAGTTTAGCAGGGGGAAACTATGGCTACACCTTC. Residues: CASSLAGGNYGYTF.

CDR3 in DNA: TGTGCCAGCTCACCAACATCGGGGAACATTCAGTACTTC. It is translated as CASSPTSGNIQYF. The gene calls are TRBV18 and TRBJ2-4; perhaps TRBD2 as D (5 bases). The CDR3 consists of 13 residues. With 2 bases removed from V and 7 bases from J, the gap between germline ends came to 9 bases. Germline V gives CDR1 KGHSH, CDR2 LQKENI.

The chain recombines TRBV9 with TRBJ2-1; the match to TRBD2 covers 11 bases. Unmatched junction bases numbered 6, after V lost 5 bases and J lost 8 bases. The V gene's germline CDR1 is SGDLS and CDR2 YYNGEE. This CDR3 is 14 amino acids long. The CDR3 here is CASSLSGRGDEQFF. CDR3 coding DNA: TGTGCCAGCAGTCTTAGCGGGAGGGGCGATGAGCAGTTCTTC.

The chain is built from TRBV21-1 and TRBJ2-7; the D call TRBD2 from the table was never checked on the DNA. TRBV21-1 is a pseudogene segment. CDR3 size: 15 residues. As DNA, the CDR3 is TGTGCCAGCAGCAGTAGGGGGGGGTCAAGAGGCGAGCAGTACTTC. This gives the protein CASSSRGGSRGEQYF.

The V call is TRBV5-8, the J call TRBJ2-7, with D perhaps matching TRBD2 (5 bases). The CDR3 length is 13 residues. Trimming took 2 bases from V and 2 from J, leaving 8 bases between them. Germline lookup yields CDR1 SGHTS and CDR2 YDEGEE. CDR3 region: CASSFEGPYEQYF. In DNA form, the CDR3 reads TGTGCCAGCAGCTTCGAGGGCCCCTACGAGCAGTACTTC.